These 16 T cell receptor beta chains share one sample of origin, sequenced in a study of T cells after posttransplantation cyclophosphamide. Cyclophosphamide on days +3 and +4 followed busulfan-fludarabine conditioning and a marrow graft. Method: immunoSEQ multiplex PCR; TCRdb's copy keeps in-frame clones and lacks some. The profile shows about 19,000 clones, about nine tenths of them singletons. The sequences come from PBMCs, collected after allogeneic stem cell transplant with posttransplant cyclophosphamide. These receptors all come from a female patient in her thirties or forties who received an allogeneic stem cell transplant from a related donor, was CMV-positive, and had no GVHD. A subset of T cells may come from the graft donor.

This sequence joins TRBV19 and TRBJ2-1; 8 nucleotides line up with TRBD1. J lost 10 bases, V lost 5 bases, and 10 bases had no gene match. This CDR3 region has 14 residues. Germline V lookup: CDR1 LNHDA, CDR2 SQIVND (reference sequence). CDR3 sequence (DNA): TGTGCCAGTAGTCCGGACAGGGCGGCGGGGGAGCAGTTCTTC. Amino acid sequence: CASSPDRAAGEQFF.

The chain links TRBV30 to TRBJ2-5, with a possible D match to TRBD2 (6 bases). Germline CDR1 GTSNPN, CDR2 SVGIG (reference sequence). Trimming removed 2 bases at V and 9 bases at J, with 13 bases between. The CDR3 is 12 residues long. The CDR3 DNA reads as TGTGCCTGGAGTTTGACTAGTTTGTCCCAGTACTTC. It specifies CAWSLTSLSQYF. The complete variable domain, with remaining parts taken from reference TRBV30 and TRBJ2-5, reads SQTIHQWPATLVQPVGSPLSLECTVEGTSNPNLYWYRQAAGRGLQLLFYSVGIGQISSEVPQNLSASRPQDRQFILSSKKLLLSDSGFYLCAWSLTSLSQYFGPGTRLLVL.

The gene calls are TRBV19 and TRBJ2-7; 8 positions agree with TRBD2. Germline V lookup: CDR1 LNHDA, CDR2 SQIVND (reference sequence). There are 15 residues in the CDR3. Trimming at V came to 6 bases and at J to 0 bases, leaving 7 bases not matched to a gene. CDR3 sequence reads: CASRRTGTSSYEQYF. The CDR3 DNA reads TGTGCCAGTAGACGAACAGGGACTAGCTCCTACGAGCAGTACTTC.

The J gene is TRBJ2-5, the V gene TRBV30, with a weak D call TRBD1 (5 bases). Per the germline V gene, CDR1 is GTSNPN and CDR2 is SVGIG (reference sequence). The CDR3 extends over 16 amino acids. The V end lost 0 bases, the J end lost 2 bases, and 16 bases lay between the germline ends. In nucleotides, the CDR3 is TGTGCCTGGAGTGTTGGCAGGGCAGTGGCTCAAGAGACCCAGTACTTC. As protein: CAWSVGRAVAQETQYF.

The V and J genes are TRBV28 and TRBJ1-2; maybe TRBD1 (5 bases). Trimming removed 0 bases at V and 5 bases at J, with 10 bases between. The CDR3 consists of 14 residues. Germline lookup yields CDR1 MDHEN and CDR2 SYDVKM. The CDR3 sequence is CASSLWQGGYGYTF. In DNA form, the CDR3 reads TGTGCCAGCAGTTTATGGCAGGGTGGGTATGGCTACACCTTC.

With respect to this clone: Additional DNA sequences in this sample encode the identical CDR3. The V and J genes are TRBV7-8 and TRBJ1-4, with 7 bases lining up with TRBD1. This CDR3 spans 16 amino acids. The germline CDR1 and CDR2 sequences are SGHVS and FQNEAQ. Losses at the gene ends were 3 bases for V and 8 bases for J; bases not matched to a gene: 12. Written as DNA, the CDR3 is TGTGCCAGCAGCTTGGGTGACGACAGGGCTGGAGAAAAACTGTTTTTT. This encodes CASSLGDDRAGEKLFF.

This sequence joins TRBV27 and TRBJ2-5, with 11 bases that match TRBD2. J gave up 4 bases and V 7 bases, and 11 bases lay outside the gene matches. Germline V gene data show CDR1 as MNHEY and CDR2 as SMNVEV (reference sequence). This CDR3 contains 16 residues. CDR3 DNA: TGTGCCAGCATGTCGGTTAGCGGGAGGGCTGGAGAGACCCAGTACTTC. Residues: CASMSVSGRAGETQYF.

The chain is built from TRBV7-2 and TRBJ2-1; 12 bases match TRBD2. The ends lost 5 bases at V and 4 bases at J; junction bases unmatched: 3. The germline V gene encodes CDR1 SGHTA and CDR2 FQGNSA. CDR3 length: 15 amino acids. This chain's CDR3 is CASSTSGGNYNEQFF. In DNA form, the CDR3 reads TGTGCCAGCAGCACTAGCGGGGGGAATTACAATGAGCAGTTCTTC.

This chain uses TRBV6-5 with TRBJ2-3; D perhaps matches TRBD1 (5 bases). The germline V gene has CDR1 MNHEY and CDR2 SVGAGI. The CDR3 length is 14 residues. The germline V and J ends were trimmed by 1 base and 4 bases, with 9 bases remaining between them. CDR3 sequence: CASSYLQGADTQYF. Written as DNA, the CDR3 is TGTGCCAGCAGTTACTTGCAGGGCGCAGATACGCAGTATTTT.

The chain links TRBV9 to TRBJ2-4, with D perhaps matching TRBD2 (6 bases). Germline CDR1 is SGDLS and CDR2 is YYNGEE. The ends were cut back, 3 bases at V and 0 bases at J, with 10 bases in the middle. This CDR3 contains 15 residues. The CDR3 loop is CASSDGGLAKNIQYF. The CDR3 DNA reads TGTGCCAGCAGCGATGGAGGGTTAGCCAAAAACATTCAGTACTTC.

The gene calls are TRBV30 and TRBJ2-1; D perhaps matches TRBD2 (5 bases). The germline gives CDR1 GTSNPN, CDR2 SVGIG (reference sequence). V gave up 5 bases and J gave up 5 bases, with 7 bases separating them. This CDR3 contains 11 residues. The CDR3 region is CAWRRHNEQFF. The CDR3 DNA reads TGTGCCTGGCGGAGGCACAATGAGCAGTTCTTC.

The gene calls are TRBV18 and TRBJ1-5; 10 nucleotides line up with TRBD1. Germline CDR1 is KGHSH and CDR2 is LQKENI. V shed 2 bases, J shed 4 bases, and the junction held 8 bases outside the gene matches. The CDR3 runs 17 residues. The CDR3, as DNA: TGTGCCAGCTCACCAGAGACAGGGGGCTTTCGGAATCAGCCCCAGCATTTT. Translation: CASSPETGGFRNQPQHF.

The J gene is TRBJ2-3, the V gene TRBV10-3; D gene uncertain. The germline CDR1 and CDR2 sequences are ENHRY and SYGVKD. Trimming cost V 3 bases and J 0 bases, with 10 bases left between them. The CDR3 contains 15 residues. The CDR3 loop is CAISEDTPSTDTQYF. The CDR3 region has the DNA TGTGCCATCAGTGAAGACACCCCTAGCACAGATACGCAGTATTTT.

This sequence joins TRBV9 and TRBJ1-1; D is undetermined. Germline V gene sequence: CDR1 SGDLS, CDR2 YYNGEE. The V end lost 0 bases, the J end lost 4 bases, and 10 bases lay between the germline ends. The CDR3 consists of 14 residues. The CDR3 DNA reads TGTGCCAGCAGCGTAGCCTACGGTGGCACTGAAGCTTTCTTT. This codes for CASSVAYGGTEAFF.

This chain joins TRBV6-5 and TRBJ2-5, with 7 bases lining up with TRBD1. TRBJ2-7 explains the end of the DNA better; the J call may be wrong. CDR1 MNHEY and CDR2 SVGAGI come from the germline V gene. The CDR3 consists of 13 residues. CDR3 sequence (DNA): TGTGCCAGCAGTCGACAGGGAGTCTACGAGCAGTACTTC. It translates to CASSRQGVYEQYF.

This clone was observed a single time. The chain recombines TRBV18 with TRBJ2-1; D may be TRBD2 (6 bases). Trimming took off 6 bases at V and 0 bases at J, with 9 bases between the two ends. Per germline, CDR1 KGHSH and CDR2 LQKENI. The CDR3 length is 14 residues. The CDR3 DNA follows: TGTGCCAGCTCTTCCGGGAGCTCCTACAATGAGCAGTTCTTC. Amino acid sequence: CASSSGSSYNEQFF. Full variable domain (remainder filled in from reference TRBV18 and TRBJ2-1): NAGVMQNPRHLVRRRGQEARLRCSPMKGHSHVYWYRQLPEEGLKFMVYLQKENIIDESGMPKERFSAEFPKEGPSILRIQQVVRGDSAAYFCASSSGSSYNEQFFGPGTRLTVL.